The rows below give T cell receptor beta chains drawn from one sample of a study of blood T cell repertoires in COVID-19. Method: immunoSEQ multiplex PCR; TCRdb's copy keeps in-frame clones and lacks some. This table has 350,000 to 550,000 clones, about 85% appearing once. Material: PBMCs or T cells enriched from blood (not recorded which). The receptor set was obtained from a woman younger than 30 with acute COVID-19. CDR3s include the opening cysteine and the closing phenylalanine or tryptophan. The order of the fields is V gene, J gene, clone size, D gene, CDR3 protein, CDR3 DNA. A D gene is named only where the DNA matches it firmly. Only part of the rows carry a size: once, few, many, or a class if the clone is expanded.

>TRBV27|TRBJ2-7|-|TRBD1
CASSLGGQGSLSYEQYF
TGTGCCAGCAGTTTAGGTGGACAGGGGTCTCTCTCCTACGAGCAGTACTTC
>TRBV5-1|TRBJ2-2|-|-
CASSPTGFLGGELFF
TGCGCCAGCAGCCCTACAGGGTTCCTTGGCGGGGAGCTGTTTTTT
>TRBV27|TRBJ1-3|-|-
CASSLTFGNTIYF
TGTGCCAGCAGTTTGACTTTTGGAAACACCATATATTTT
>TRBV15|TRBJ1-4|-|-
CATSRDLQGGEKLFF
TGTGCCACCAGCAGAGATTTACAGGGTGGTGAAAAACTGTTTTTT
>TRBV19|TRBJ2-7|-|TRBD2
CASTQGGLAGGPPYEQYF
TGTGCCAGTACCCAAGGGGGACTAGCGGGAGGGCCCCCCTACGAGCAGTACTTC
>TRBV27|TRBJ1-1|-|TRBD1
CASRTGGSSEAFF
TGTGCCAGCAGAACAGGGGGAAGCAGTGAAGCTTTCTTT
>TRBV7-3|TRBJ2-1|-|TRBD1
CASSLKGGAYNEQFF
TGTGCCAGCAGCTTAAAAGGGGGCGCCTACAATGAGCAGTTCTTC
>TRBV5-1|TRBJ2-1|-|-
CASSRGGGLGNEQFF
TGCGCCAGCAGCCGTGGCGGCGGGCTAGGCAATGAGCAGTTCTTC
>TRBV5-4|TRBJ2-3|-|-
CASSGQRTDTQYF
TGTGCCAGCAGCGGGCAACGCACAGATACGCAGTATTTT
>TRBV18|TRBJ1-2|-|TRBD1
CASSPPNLGTGGSYTF
TGTGCCAGCTCACCACCCAACCTAGGGACAGGGGGCAGCTACACCTTC
>TRBV12-5|TRBJ2-7|once|-
CASGLVDRRGVHEQYF
TGTGCTAGTGGTTTGGTAGACAGGCGAGGCGTCCACGAGCAGTACTTC
>TRBV6-2/TRBV6-3|TRBJ2-3|-|-
CASSQGVPDTQYF
TGTGCCAGCAGCCAAGGGGTTCCAGATACGCAGTATTTT
>TRBV11-2|TRBJ2-2|-|TRBD1
CASSGTVNTGELFF
TGTGCCAGCAGCGGGACAGTGAACACCGGGGAGCTGTTTTTT
>TRBV7-6|TRBJ2-7|-|TRBD1
CASSTGTGVSYEQYF
TGTGCCAGCAGCACCGGGACAGGGGTCTCCTACGAGCAGTACTTC
>TRBV11-3|TRBJ1-1|-|-
CASSSLVTVQGSSTEAFF
TGTGCCAGCAGCTCCCTGGTAACAGTCCAGGGGTCGAGCACTGAAGCTTTCTTT
>TRBV9|TRBJ2-7|-|TRBD1
CASSSDQQGVYEQYF
TGTGCCAGCAGCTCCGATCAACAGGGGGTGTACGAGCAGTACTTC
>TRBV18|TRBJ2-1|-|TRBD1
CASSPSGTGGYNEQFF
TGTGCCAGCTCACCATCCGGGACAGGGGGATACAATGAGCAGTTCTTC
>TRBV5-6|TRBJ1-5|-|-
CASSYRLSNQPQHF
TGTGCCAGCAGCTACAGGTTGAGCAATCAGCCCCAGCATTTT
>TRBV5-1|TRBJ1-1|-|TRBD1
CASSTGQGGSEAFF
TGCGCCAGCAGCACCGGACAGGGCGGGAGTGAAGCTTTCTTT
>TRBV27|TRBJ2-3|-|-
CASSLVQKPDTQYF
TGTGCCAGCAGTTTAGTGCAGAAACCAGATACGCAGTATTTT
>TRBV29-1|TRBJ2-7|-|TRBD1
CSVGQGIFYEQYF
TGCAGCGTTGGACAGGGGATCTTCTACGAGCAGTACTTC
>TRBV10-3|TRBJ2-1|-|-
CAISDPGQSNEQFF
TGTGCCATCAGTGATCCGGGACAAAGCAATGAGCAGTTCTTC
>TRBV19|TRBJ2-1|-|-
CASSIEAGTYNEQFF
TGTGCCAGTAGTATCGAGGCGGGCACCTACAATGAGCAGTTCTTC
>TRBV3-1/TRBV3-2|TRBJ1-3|-|-
CASSQEGAAGNTIYF
TGTGCCAGCAGCCAAGAAGGGGCCGCCGGGAACACCATATATTTT
>TRBV12-5|TRBJ2-7|-|TRBD1
CASGLAGTGGNEQYF
TGTGCTAGTGGTTTGGCCGGGACAGGGGGCAACGAGCAGTACTTC
>TRBV25-1|TRBJ1-4|-|-
CAIQFGEKLFF
TGTGCCATTCAGTTTGGTGAAAAACTGTTTTTT
>TRBV5-1|TRBJ1-2|-|TRBD1
CASSIGQDYGYTF
TGCGCCAGCAGCATAGGACAGGACTATGGCTACACCTTC
>TRBV5-4|TRBJ1-2|-|-
CASSLGQDTFLYGYTF
TGTGCCAGCAGCTTGGGACAGGACACCTTCCTCTATGGCTACACCTTC
>TRBV18|TRBJ2-5|-|-
CASSRDSMGETQYF
TGTGCCAGCTCCCGCGACAGTATGGGAGAGACCCAGTACTTC
>TRBV5-6|TRBJ1-6|-|-
CASSFLLQMNNSPLHF
TGTGCCAGCAGCTTTCTCTTACAGATGAATAATTCACCCCTCCACTTT
>TRBV10-3|TRBJ1-1|-|-
CAISVEGLYTEAFF
TGTGCCATCAGTGTAGAGGGTCTTTACACTGAAGCTTTCTTT
>TRBV3-1/TRBV3-2|TRBJ2-1|-|TRBD2
CASSQAGGIYNEQFF
TGTGCCAGCAGCCAAGCGGGAGGGATATACAATGAGCAGTTCTTC
>TRBV19|TRBJ1-2|-|-
CASSFGGDYGYTF
TGTGCCAGTAGTTTCGGGGGTGACTATGGCTACACCTTC
>TRBV5-6|TRBJ2-1|once|-
CASIIGRQGRGEQFF
TGTGCCAGCATCATCGGACGGCAGGGTAGGGGTGAGCAGTTCTTC
>TRBV14|TRBJ2-5|-|-
CASSQGGRGAQETQYF
TGTGCCAGCAGCCAAGGGGGCCGGGGGGCCCAAGAGACCCAGTACTTC
>TRBV6-4|TRBJ2-1|-|-
CASSHGLDNEQFF
TGTGCCAGCAGTCATGGACTGGACAATGAGCAGTTCTTC
>TRBV24-1|TRBJ2-2|-|-
CATSDPGPGELFF
TGTGCCACCAGTGACCCAGGGCCCGGGGAGCTGTTTTTT
>TRBV28|TRBJ2-7|-|TRBD1
CASSMGTGGAYEQYF
TGTGCCAGCAGTATGGGGACAGGGGGCGCCTACGAGCAGTACTTC
>TRBV4-1|TRBJ1-1|-|-
CASRLQALVLNTEAFF
TGCGCCAGCAGACTACAGGCCCTGGTCCTGAACACTGAAGCTTTCTTT
>TRBV21-1|TRBJ1-3|once|-
CASRLIRGPRGTLSLMAGNTIYF
TGTGCCAGCAGGCTAATCAGGGGTCCTCGCGGTACTCTCTCTTTAATGGCTGGAAACACCATATATTTT